This TCR beta chain is drawn from a study of blood T cell repertoires in COVID-19. Study background: Sites in the United States, Italy and Spain provided acute and convalescent COVID-19 samples.

Seattle enrolled patients during active infection and tracked them longitudinally. There are 16 residues in the CDR3. The germline gives CDR1 SGHRS, CDR2 YFSETQ. Trimming took off 0 bases at V and 1 base at J, with 8 bases between the two ends. TCRdb keeps only in-frame clones here, not all; method: immunoSEQ multiplex PCR. The sample contains roughly 200,000 clones, roughly 87% of which appear only once. Sequences were obtained from peripheral blood. This sequence originates from an older woman with COVID-19, enrolled during active disease. The chain has TRBV5-1 and TRBJ2-6, with D possibly being TRBD2 (6 bases). CDR3 nucleotide sequence: TGCGCCAGCAGCTTGGTGGAGGGATCTGGGGCCAACGTCCTGACTTTC. Translation gives CASSLVEGSGANVLTF.